This TCR beta chain was identified during a study of control samples from healthy donors and cancer patients. Profiled with immunoSEQ multiplex PCR; TCRdb holds only in-frame clones, not every one. This sample has around 51,000 clones; 80% occur once, and the top ten carry over 9%. The germline V and J ends were trimmed by 4 bases and 3 bases, with 13 bases remaining between them. Looked up from germline, CDR1 is LGHDT and CDR2 is YNNKEL (reference sequence). The CDR3 is 14 residues long. The chain has TRBV3-1 (or the pseudogene TRBV3-2) and TRBJ2-7, with D perhaps being TRBD1 or TRBD2 (5 bases each). The source of this sequence is a man between 65 and 79 years old in good health. Sequenced material: blood. CDR3 DNA sequence: TGTGCCAGCAGCCGGGCCGGGACGGTCTACGAGCAGTACTTC. Translated: CASSRAGTVYEQYF.